This record concerns one TCR beta chain sequence. Per the original data handling: Amplification of reference gene primers was used by the study to estimate nucleated cell counts. Assay: immunoSEQ multiplex PCR; the TCRdb copy retains only in-frame clones and omits some. V and J calls and clone size are copied from that table; D and trimming were computed from the DNA. This sample has around 260,000 clones, with approximately 89% found just once. The CDR3 is 16 amino acids. Trimming stripped 2 bases from V and 9 bases from J, with 24 bases between. The germline V gene has CDR1 SGHKS and CDR2 YYEKEE (reference sequence). The data stem from a study of blood T cell repertoires in COVID-19. About the study: Acute and convalescent COVID-19 specimens originated in the United States, Italy and Spain. PBMCs, B-cell-depleted T cells, or T cells provided the cDNA or gDNA that made up the material.

This sequence joins TRBV5-5 and TRBJ2-7, with D perhaps TRBD2 (6 bases). The sequencing sample was made of peripheral blood. The sequence was collected from a woman in her forties or fifties with acute or convalescent COVID-19. CDR3 nucleotide sequence: TGTGCCAGCAGCTTCGGGGCACAAGGACTAAGTCTGATGCAGTACTTC. Translating it yields CASSFGAQGLSLMQYF.